One TCR beta chain is described in this entry. The CDR3 is 14 residues long. Germline loops: CDR1 GTSNPN, CDR2 SVGIG (reference sequence). The V segment lost 1 base and the J segment 3 bases; nucleotides outside the gene matches: 5. In the original workflow: The assay estimated nucleated cells by amplifying reference gene primers. Generated by immunoSEQ multiplex PCR, the TCRdb table keeps only in-frame clones and is missing some. The V and J calls and clone size were taken over from that table, and D and trimming were inferred from the DNA. Here the sample spans a few hundred thousand clones, 85% to 90% being singletons. These data come from a study of blood T cell repertoires in COVID-19. In the study overall: Whether acute or convalescent, the COVID-19 samples came from the United States, Italy and Spain. PBMCs, B-cell-depleted T cells, or T cells provided the cDNA or gDNA that made up the material.

The chain combines TRBV30 with TRBJ2-5; TRBD1 agrees at 7 bases. The sequenced sample consisted of peripheral blood. This receptor was identified in a young woman with COVID-19, enrolled during active disease. The CDR3 DNA reads TGTGCCTGGAGTGGGACCGGGACAGAAGAGACCCAGTACTTC. It encodes CAWSGTGTEETQYF.